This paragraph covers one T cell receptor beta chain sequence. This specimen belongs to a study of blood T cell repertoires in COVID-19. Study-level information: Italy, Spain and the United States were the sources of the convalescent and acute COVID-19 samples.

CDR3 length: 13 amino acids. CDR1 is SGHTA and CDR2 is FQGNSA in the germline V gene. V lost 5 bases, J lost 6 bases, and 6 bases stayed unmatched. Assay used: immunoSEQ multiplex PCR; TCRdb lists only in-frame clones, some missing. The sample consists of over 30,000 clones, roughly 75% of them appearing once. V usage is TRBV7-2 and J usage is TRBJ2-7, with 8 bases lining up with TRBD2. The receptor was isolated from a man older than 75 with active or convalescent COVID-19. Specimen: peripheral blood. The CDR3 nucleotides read TGTGCCAGCAGCCTGACTAGCGTGGGCGAGCAGTACTTC. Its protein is CASSLTSVGEQYF.